One and the same sample provided the 8 T cell receptor beta chains below, sequenced in a study of type 1 regulatory T cells. MiXCR, applied by TCRdb to the reads, yields one record per CDR3 protein. The top ten clones hold more than 2% of a sample with around 65,000 distinct CDR3 sequences, 45% to 50% of them seen once. The antigens these receptors bind are not known. The material sequenced was cultured non-Tr1 T cells, either the whole culture or a sorted T cell fraction (not recorded which). These receptors were obtained from a human donor in good health.

The chain recombines TRBV5-1 with TRBJ1-6, with D uncertain. The CDR3 has 15 residues. Germline V gene sequence: CDR1 SGHRS, CDR2 YFSETQ. Trimming removed 0 bases at V and 9 bases at J, with 13 bases between. In DNA form, the CDR3 reads TGCGCCAGCAGCTTGGGGGTGTTTTCCTTTTCACCCCTCCACTTT. This gives the protein CASSLGVFSFSPLHF. Full variable domain (missing parts from reference TRBV5-1 and TRBJ1-6): KAGVTQTPRYLIKTRGQQVTLSCSPISGHRSVSWYQQTPGQGLQFLFEYFSETQRNKGNFPGRFSGRQFSNSRSEMNVSTLELGDSALYLCASSLGVFSFSPLHFGNGTRLTVT.

This clonotype has a handful of counts. The rearrangement uses TRBV11-1 and TRBJ1-1, with 8 bases matching TRBD1. Germline V gene lookup returns CDR1 SGHAT and CDR2 FQDESV (reference sequence). With V trimmed by 4 bases and J by 6 bases, 4 bases remained unmatched. This CDR3 contains 13 residues. CDR3 sequence (DNA): TGTGCCAGCAGCTGGACAGGGATGTCTGAAGCTTTCTTT. It encodes CASSWTGMSEAFF.

The chain has TRBV12-3 or TRBV12-4 and TRBJ2-1; D is possibly TRBD2 (7 bases). CDR3 size: 16 residues. Trimming took off 7 bases at V and 0 bases at J, with 16 bases between the two ends. CDR3 loop: CASKFAGASSYNEQFF. The CDR3 coding sequence is TGTGCCAGCAAGTTTGCGGGGGCGAGCTCCTACAATGAGCAGTTCTTC.

The chain joins TRBV13 to TRBJ1-3, with 7 positions matching TRBD1. Per the germline V gene, CDR1 is PRHDT and CDR2 is FYEKMQ (reference sequence). The CDR3 extends over 15 amino acids. The V gene end was trimmed by 4 bases and the J gene end by 7 bases; junction bases not matched to a gene: 10. The CDR3 region is CASSSSRGKRNTIYF. The CDR3 DNA is TGTGCCAGCAGCTCTTCCAGGGGGAAGAGGAACACCATATATTTT. Together with reference TRBV13 and TRBJ1-3, the CDR3 gives the full variable domain: AAGVIQSPRHLIKEKRETATLKCYPIPRHDTVYWYQQGPGQDPQFLISFYEKMQSDKGSIPDRFSAQQFSDYHSELNMSSLELGDSALYFCASSSSRGKRNTIYFGEGSWLTVV.

The chain carries TRBV12-3 or TRBV12-4 and TRBJ2-7, with 8 bases identical to TRBD1. CDR3 size: 13 residues. The V gene end was trimmed by 5 bases and the J gene end by 7 bases; junction bases not matched to a gene: 7. The CDR3 DNA sequence: TGTGCCAGCAGTCTCCAGGGGGCGGGGGAGCAGTACTTC. Translated: CASSLQGAGEQYF.

The V gene is TRBV19, the J gene TRBJ2-2; 9 nucleotides line up with TRBD1. The CDR3 consists of 16 residues. Germline trimming cut 6 bases from V and 4 bases from J; bases unmatched to any gene: 9. CDR1 and CDR2 (germline): LNHDA, SQIVND (reference sequence). The DNA for the CDR3 is TGTGCCAGTAGCATTTACCTGGGACAGGGCACCGGGGAGCTGTTTTTT. Amino acid sequence: CASSIYLGQGTGELFF.

V usage is TRBV7-9 and J usage is TRBJ2-1, with TRBD2 identical over 7 bases. CDR1 and CDR2 from the germline V gene are SEHNR and FQNEAQ (reference sequence). The CDR3 totals 15 residues. The J segment lost 3 bases and the V segment lost 3 bases, leaving 5 bases of the junction unmatched. The CDR3 loop reads CASSLGLTYYNEQFF. CDR3 bases: TGTGCCAGCAGCTTGGGACTAACTTACTACAATGAGCAGTTCTTC.

This chain connects TRBV23-1 to TRBJ2-5; 9 bases agree with TRBD2. TRBV23-1 is an ORF, with its function uncertain. This CDR3 spans 16 amino acids. Trimming cost V 1 base and J 1 base; bases outside gene matches: 4. DNA of the CDR3: TGCGCCAGCAGTCAATATCCAGCGGGGGGCCAAGAGACCCAGTACTTC. Residues: CASSQYPAGGQETQYF.